Included here is one T cell receptor beta chain sequence, with context. Trimming took 7 bases from V and 1 from J; bases not matched to a gene: 6. The CDR3 sequence is 15 residues long. Germline loops: CDR1 SNHLY, CDR2 FYNNEI. The data stem from a study of blood T cell repertoires in COVID-19. Some clones are missing from TCRdb's copy, which holds only in-frame ones; the method was immunoSEQ multiplex PCR. Altogether 150,000 to 200,000 clones are present, about 89% being singletons, with the ten largest covering approximately 2.8%. Source material: peripheral blood. This receptor was identified in a man aged 60 to 75 with acute or convalescent COVID-19. This sequence joins TRBV2 and TRBJ2-3; 9 bases agree with TRBD1. DNA of the CDR3: TGTGCCAGCACTATAGACAGGGGGGGCACAGATACGCAGTATTTT. Protein: CASTIDRGGTDTQYF.